This entry lists 21 T cell receptor beta chains sequenced from one sample in a study of T cell responses to AZD1222 COVID-19 vaccine. Profiling relied on immunoSEQ multiplex PCR, and the TCRdb table lists in-frame clones only, not all of them. The profile shows 110,000 or so clones, more than 70% of them singletons. The sequencing used peripheral blood, collected 28 days after the second AZD1222 dose. The receptors were sampled from an adult who received the AZD1222 COVID-19 vaccine.

A remark on this clone: Other DNA sequences of this sample code for an identical CDR3. This chain uses TRBV30 with TRBJ1-2; no clear D. Germline CDR1 reads GTSNPN; CDR2 reads SVGIG (reference sequence). V lost 3 bases and J 7 bases, leaving 6 bases between the germline ends. The CDR3 runs 10 residues. The CDR3 spells CAWRRGGYTF. CDR3 coding DNA: TGTGCCTGGAGACGGGGTGGCTACACCTTC.

The count of this clone is one. The chain joins TRBV5-6 to TRBJ1-2; weak D call: TRBD1 (5 bases). CDR1 and CDR2 (germline): SGHDT, YYEEEE. Trimming took 5 bases from V and 0 from J, leaving 11 bases between them. This CDR3 spans 14 amino acids. The DNA of the CDR3 is TGTGCCAGCAGAGGGCAGGGCGCTAACTATGGCTACACCTTC. It translates to CASRGQGANYGYTF.

The chain recombines TRBV5-6 with TRBJ1-4; D perhaps matches TRBD1 (5 bases). Germline CDR1 and CDR2: SGHDT and YYEEEE. Trimming left V 1 base short and J 8 bases short, with 15 bases between. This CDR3 has 15 residues. The CDR3 is CASSLTTGTGEKLFF. DNA of the CDR3: TGTGCCAGCAGCTTGACGACCGGGACGGGAGAAAAACTGTTTTTT.

The chain employs TRBV19 and TRBJ1-1; TRBD1 agrees at 7 bases. V was pared by 3 bases and J by 4 bases, with 5 bases of the junction left unmatched. Germline assignment: CDR1 LNHDA and CDR2 SQIVND (reference sequence). CDR3 length: 14 residues. CDR3 nucleotide sequence: TGTGCCAGTAGTATTGAGGGACAGCTCACTGAAGCTTTCTTT. Amino acid sequence: CASSIEGQLTEAFF.

The chain employs TRBV7-9 and TRBJ2-5; TRBD1 matches at 7 bases. Germline CDR1 and CDR2: SEHNR and FQNEAQ (reference sequence). V lost 3 bases and J lost 1; bases outside the gene matches: 5. The CDR3 sequence is 15 residues long. The CDR3 DNA reads TGTGCCAGCAGCTTGCCGACAGGGCTCCAAGAGACCCAGTACTTC. The encoded protein is CASSLPTGLQETQYF.

This clone was seen more than once but under ten times. CDR3 in amino acids: CASSQDVDQPQHF. The CDR3 DNA follows: TGTGCCAGCAGCCAAGATGTGGATCAGCCCCAGCATTTT. The V call is TRBV3-1 (or the pseudogene TRBV3-2), the J call TRBJ1-5; D not certain. CDR1 is LGHDT, CDR2 YNNKEL, per germline (reference sequence). The CDR3 has 13 residues. With 0 bases removed from V and 5 bases from J, the gap between germline ends came to 5 bases.

J is TRBJ1-6 and V is TRBV30; the match to TRBD1 covers 8 bases. Germline V gives CDR1 GTSNPN, CDR2 SVGIG (reference sequence). The V gene end was trimmed by 0 bases and the J gene end by 7 bases; junction bases not matched to a gene: 2. This CDR3 region has 14 residues. The CDR3 DNA is TGTGCCTGGAGTGTCGCAGGGGGCAATTCACCCCTCCACTTT. Translating gives CAWSVAGGNSPLHF.

The V call is TRBV29-1, the J call TRBJ2-5; no firm D call. The CDR3 consists of 10 residues. V was clipped by 7 bases and J by 2 bases, with 5 bases between them. Germline values: CDR1 SQVTM, CDR2 ANQGSEA. The CDR3 here is CSAGQETQYF. The CDR3 region has the DNA TGCAGCGCTGGTCAAGAGACCCAGTACTTC. Looking up the rest from reference TRBV29-1 and TRBJ2-5 gives the full variable domain: SAVISQKPSRDICQRGTSLTIQCQVDSQVTMMFWYRQQPGQSLTLIATANQGSEATYESGFVIDKFPISRPNLTFSTLTVSNMSPEDSSIYLCSAGQETQYFGPGTRLLVL.

This clone was observed a handful of times. The chain recombines TRBV4-3 with TRBJ1-5; D remains unclear. CDR3 length: 13 residues. Germline V gene lookup returns CDR1 LGHNA and CDR2 YSLEER. V dropped 0 bases and J dropped 14 bases, with 14 bases sitting between them. As DNA, the CDR3 is TGCGCCAGCAGCCAAGATCTCAGACGGGCGAAGCATTTT. Protein: CASSQDLRRAKHF.

The chain employs TRBV2 and TRBJ2-7, with D unclear. V was shortened by 2 bases and J by 4 bases, with 12 bases between the two germline ends. Germline V gene lookup returns CDR1 SNHLY and CDR2 FYNNEI. The CDR3 is made up of 14 amino acids. DNA for the CDR3: TGTGCCAGCAGTGAATATATACCGGGTTACGAGCAGTACTTC. Translated, it gives CASSEYIPGYEQYF.

The CDR3 DNA reads as TGCGCCAGCAGCTTGGGAGACACTGAAGCTTTCTTT. Protein: CASSLGDTEAFF. This chain links TRBV5-1 with TRBJ1-1; D is unresolved. The V end was cut by 0 bases, the J end by 3 bases, with 3 bases between. The CDR3 consists of 12 residues. Germline V gene data show CDR1 as SGHRS and CDR2 as YFSETQ. The whole variable domain, filled in from reference TRBV5-1 and TRBJ1-1, reads KAGVTQTPRYLIKTRGQQVTLSCSPISGHRSVSWYQQTPGQGLQFLFEYFSETQRNKGNFPGRFSGRQFSNSRSEMNVSTLELGDSALYLCASSLGDTEAFFGQGTRLTVV.

In regard to this clone: A read error may produce the germline difference seen at one junction end. The DNA of the CDR3 is TGTGCCAGCAGCTTAGGCGAGACAGGTACACAGATATGGTTT. It is translated as CASSLGETGTQIWF. This chain joins TRBV11-1 and TRBJ2-3, with D perhaps TRBD1 (6 bases). The V gene's germline CDR1 is SGHAT and CDR2 FQDESV (reference sequence). The CDR3 loop spans 14 amino acids. Full variable domain (remainder filled in from reference TRBV11-1 and TRBJ2-3): EAEVAQSPRYKITEKSQAVAFWCDPISGHATLYWYRQILGQGPELLVQFQDESVVDDSQLPKDRFSAERLKGVDSTLKIQPAELGDSAMYLCASSLGETGTQIWFGPGTRLTVL.

The rearrangement links TRBV19 to TRBJ2-7; tentative D call: TRBD1 (6 bases). V was clipped by 6 bases and J by 2 bases, with 11 bases between them. The CDR3 length is 13 residues. Germline CDR1 is LNHDA and CDR2 is SQIVND (reference sequence). CDR3 in amino acids: CASRRTETYEQYF. The CDR3 DNA sequence: TGTGCCAGTAGGCGGACAGAAACCTACGAGCAGTACTTC.

The chain combines TRBV11-2 with TRBJ1-1; TRBD1 matches 11 bases. This CDR3 has 15 residues. V shed 5 bases and J 5 bases; nucleotides not matched to a gene: 7. Germline V gene data show CDR1 as SGHAT and CDR2 as FQNNGV. CDR3 DNA sequence: TGTGCCAGCAGCACAGGACAGGGGGCCTGGACTGAAGCTTTCTTT. The encoded protein is CASSTGQGAWTEAFF. The entire variable domain, with the rest obtained from reference TRBV11-2 and TRBJ1-1, is as follows: EAGVAQSPRYKIIEKRQSVAFWCNPISGHATLYWYQQILGQGPKLLIQFQNNGVVDDSQLPKDRFSAERLKGVDSTLKIQPAKLEDSAVYLCASSTGQGAWTEAFFGQGTRLTVV.

In this sample, this clone turned up a few times. The genes are TRBV7-9 and TRBJ1-4, with 8 bases matching TRBD1. V lost 7 bases to trimming and J lost 7 bases; unmatched junction nucleotides: 2. This CDR3 is built from 12 residues. In germline, CDR1 is SEHNR, CDR2 FQNEAQ (reference sequence). In nucleotides, the CDR3 is TGTGCCAGCACCGGACAGGGTGAAAAACTGTTTTTT. Amino acids: CASTGQGEKLFF.

This chain uses TRBV21-1 with TRBJ2-7; TRBD2 was called by the table and not checked on the DNA. TRBV21-1 represents a pseudogene. The length of the CDR3 is 14 residues. The CDR3 DNA reads as TGTGCCAGCAGCAACCGGGACTGTACCTACGAGCAGTACTTC. Protein sequence: CASSNRDCTYEQYF.

The chain combines TRBV9 with TRBJ1-2; the match to TRBD1 covers 9 bases. The CDR3 is made up of 15 amino acids. J lost 8 bases, V lost 4 bases, and 12 bases had no gene match. Per the germline V gene, CDR1 is SGDLS and CDR2 is YYNGEE. The chain's CDR3 is CASSLPGQGIGGYTF. The DNA of the CDR3 is TGTGCCAGCAGCCTACCGGGACAGGGTATAGGGGGCTACACCTTC. The entire variable domain, with the rest obtained from reference TRBV9 and TRBJ1-2, is as follows: DSGVTQTPKHLITATGQRVTLRCSPRSGDLSVYWYQQSLDQGLQFLIQYYNGEERAKGNILERFSAQQFPDLHSELNLSSLELGDSALYFCASSLPGQGIGGYTFGSGTRLTVV.

As DNA, the CDR3 is TGCGCCAGCAGCCAAGATGCGACAGGGGGCGGTGTTAACTATGGCTACACCTTC. Its translation is CASSQDATGGGVNYGYTF. The V gene is TRBV4-3, the J gene TRBJ1-2; 10 bases agree with TRBD1. Germline values: CDR1 LGHNA, CDR2 YSLEER. The CDR3 sequence is 18 residues long. V dropped 0 bases and J dropped 1; count of bases not matched to a gene: 8.

The gene calls are TRBV6-1 and TRBJ2-1; 10 bases map to TRBD2. V was pared by 2 bases and J by 8 bases, with 3 bases of the junction left unmatched. CDR1 is MNHNS and CDR2 is SASEGT in the germline V gene. The CDR3 covers 14 residues. This chain's CDR3 is CASSESSGSDEQFF. CDR3 nucleotide sequence: TGTGCCAGCAGTGAATCTAGCGGGAGCGATGAGCAGTTCTTC.

This clone has just a few counts. The chain has TRBV29-1 and TRBJ1-2; unclear D gene. The germline gives CDR1 SQVTM, CDR2 ANQGSEA. V was clipped by 6 bases and J by 0 bases, with 11 bases between them. This CDR3 is 13 amino acids long. CDR3 sequence: CSVPLRTNYGYTF. CDR3 coding DNA: TGCAGCGTCCCCCTACGTACTAACTATGGCTACACCTTC.

The chain recombines TRBV19 with TRBJ2-1; no firm D call. The germline CDR1 and CDR2 sequences are LNHDA and SQIVND (reference sequence). Trimming removed 3 bases at V and 5 bases at J, with 8 bases between. The CDR3 is made up of 13 amino acids. The CDR3 coding sequence is TGTGCCAGTAGTATCGGTCAGAACAATGAGCAGTTCTTC. The encoded protein is CASSIGQNNEQFF.